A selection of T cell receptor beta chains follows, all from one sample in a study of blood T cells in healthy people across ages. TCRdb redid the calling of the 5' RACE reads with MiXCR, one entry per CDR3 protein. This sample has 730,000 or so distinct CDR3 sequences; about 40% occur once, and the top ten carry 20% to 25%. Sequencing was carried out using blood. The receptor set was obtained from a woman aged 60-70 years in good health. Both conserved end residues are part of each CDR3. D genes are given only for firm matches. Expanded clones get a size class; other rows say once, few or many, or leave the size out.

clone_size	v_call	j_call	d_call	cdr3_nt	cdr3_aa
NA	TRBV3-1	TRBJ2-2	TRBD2	TGTGCCAGCTGCCGGCATAGCGGGGATGGCACCGGGGAGCTGTTTTTT	CASCRHSGDGTGELFF
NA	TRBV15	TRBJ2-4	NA	TGTGCCACCAGCAGAGATCGGGACGGGGGAGCCAAAAACATTCAGTACTTC	CATSRDRDGGAKNIQYF
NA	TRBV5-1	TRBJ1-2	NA	TGCGCCAGCAGACATGGCTCTGTCGGACCTTTAGATTATGGCTACACCTTC	CASRHGSVGPLDYGYTF
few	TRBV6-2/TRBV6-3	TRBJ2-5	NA	TGTGCCAGCAGTACTTACCACCCCTCAGAGACCCAGTACTTC	CASSTYHPSETQYF
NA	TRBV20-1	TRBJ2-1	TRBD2	TGCAGTGCCACCGGGGCTAGCGGGACAAACAATGAGCAGTTCTTC	CSATGASGTNNEQFF
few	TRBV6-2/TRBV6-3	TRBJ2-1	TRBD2	TGTGCCAGCAGTTACAGCCTAGCGGGAGGCGAGCAGTTCTTC	CASSYSLAGGEQFF
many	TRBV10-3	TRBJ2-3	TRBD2	TGTGCCATCAGAGGGACTAGCGGGGGCACAGATACGCAGTATTTT	CAIRGTSGGTDTQYF
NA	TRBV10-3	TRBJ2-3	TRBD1	TGTGCCATTAGCCTGACAGGGCCCACAGATACGCAGTATTTT	CAISLTGPTDTQYF
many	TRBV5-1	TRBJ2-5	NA	TGCGCCAGCAGCTTGTCTCAAGAGACCCAGTACTTC	CASSLSQETQYF
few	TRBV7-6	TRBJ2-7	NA	TGTGCCAGCAGCTTGGGGGTGGATTCCTACGAGCAGTACTTC	CASSLGVDSYEQYF
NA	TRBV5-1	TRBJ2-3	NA	TGCGCCAGCGCCAGGGCGGCAGATACGCAGTATTTT	CASARAADTQYF
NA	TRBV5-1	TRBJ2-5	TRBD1	TGCGCCAGCAGCGTGGGACAGTCCTTAAGAGAGACCCAGTACTTC	CASSVGQSLRETQYF
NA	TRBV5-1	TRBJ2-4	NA	TGCGCCAGCAGCCTGCCGGGGGCTGAGGGAGTTGAGCAGTACTTC	CASSLPGAEGVEQYF
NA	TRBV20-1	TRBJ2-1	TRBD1	TGCAGTGCTCCTACCTGGACAGGCCTTAACTACAATGAGCAGTTCTTC	CSAPTWTGLNYNEQFF
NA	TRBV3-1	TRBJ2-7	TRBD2	TGTGCCAGCAGCAAAAGTCGCATACTAGCGGGGAGCTACGAGCAGTACTTC	CASSKSRILAGSYEQYF
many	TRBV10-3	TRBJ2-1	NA	TGTGCCATCAGTGACAGGGGCCACGGCAATGAGCAGTTCTTC	CAISDRGHGNEQFF
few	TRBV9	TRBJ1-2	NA	TGTGCCAGCAGCGTAGCTCCAGGCTATGGCTACACCTTC	CASSVAPGYGYTF
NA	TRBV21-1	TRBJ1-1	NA	TGTGCCAGCAGCACCTCGCGGGGAATGAACACTGAAGCTTTCTTT	CASSTSRGMNTEAFF
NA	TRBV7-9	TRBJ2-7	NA	TGTGCCAGCAGATTAGGTTCCGGGTCCCACTACGAGCAGTACTTC	CASRLGSGSHYEQYF
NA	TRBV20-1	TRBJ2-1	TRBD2	TGCAGTGTCGAGGGACTAGCAGATTACAATGAGCAGTTCTTC	CSVEGLADYNEQFF
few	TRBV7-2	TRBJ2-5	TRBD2	TGTGCCAGCAGCTTAAGGCCTAGCGGGTGGGGGGAGACCCAGTACTTC	CASSLRPSGWGETQYF
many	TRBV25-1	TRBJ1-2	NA	TGTGCCAGCAGCGCCTCGGATGGCTACACCTTC	CASSASDGYTF
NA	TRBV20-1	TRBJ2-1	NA	TGCAGTGCTAGAGACAGGGACTTCTACAATGAGCAGTTCTTC	CSARDRDFYNEQFF
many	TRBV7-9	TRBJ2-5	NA	TGTGCCAGCAGCCTAGCAACAGAGACCCAGTACTTC	CASSLATETQYF
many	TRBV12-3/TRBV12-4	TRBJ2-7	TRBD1	TGTGCCAGCAGCAAGGTGGGACAGGCTTACGAGCAGTACTTC	CASSKVGQAYEQYF
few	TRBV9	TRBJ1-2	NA	TGTGCCAGCAGCGTGGTCGAGATGCCTTTAGGCTACACCTTC	CASSVVEMPLGYTF
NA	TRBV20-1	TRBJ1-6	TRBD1	TGCAGTGCTCCTAGACAGGGACTGCCAAATAATTCACCCCTCCACTTT	CSAPRQGLPNNSPLHF
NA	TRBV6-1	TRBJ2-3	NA	TGTGCCAGCAGGGGATTGGGTACAACAGATACGCAGTATTTT	CASRGLGTTDTQYF
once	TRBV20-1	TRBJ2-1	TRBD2	TGCAGTGCTAACCCAACAGCCGGGAGGGCCGGGAAGGAGCAGTTCTTC	CSANPTAGRAGKEQFF
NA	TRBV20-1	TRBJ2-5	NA	TGCAGTGCTAGAGATCTTAACCGGGGGGAGACCCAGTACTTC	CSARDLNRGETQYF
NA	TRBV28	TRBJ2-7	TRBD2	TGTGCCAGCAGTTACAGAGCGGGATGGGACGAGCAGTACTTC	CASSYRAGWDEQYF
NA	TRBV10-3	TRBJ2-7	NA	TGTGCCATCAGTGCATCTGAGATACGCTCCTACGAGCAGTACTTC	CAISASEIRSYEQYF
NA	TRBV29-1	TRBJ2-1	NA	TGCAGCGTTGGGAGTTCTCTCCTTCTAGGCAATGAGCAGTTCTTC	CSVGSSLLLGNEQFF
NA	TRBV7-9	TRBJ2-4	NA	TGTGCCAGCAGCTTAGTCGACAGCAAAAACATTCAGTACTTC	CASSLVDSKNIQYF
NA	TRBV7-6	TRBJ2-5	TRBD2	TGTGCCAGCAGCTTAGGGTGGCTAGCGGGACAGACCCAGTACTTC	CASSLGWLAGQTQYF
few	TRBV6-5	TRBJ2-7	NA	TGTGCCAGCAGTTATTCAATCAACAATGAGCAGTACTTC	CASSYSINNEQYF
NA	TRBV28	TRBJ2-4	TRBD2	TGTGCCAGCAGTTTTACTAGCGGGAGAGACATTCAGTACTTC	CASSFTSGRDIQYF
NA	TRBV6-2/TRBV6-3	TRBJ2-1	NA	TGTGCCAGCAGTTACCCGAATGAGCAGTTCTTC	CASSYPNEQFF
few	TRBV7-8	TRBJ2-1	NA	TGTGCCAGCAGCTTAAAAATGGGCGCAGGGAATGAGCAGTTCTTC	CASSLKMGAGNEQFF
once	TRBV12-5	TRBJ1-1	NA	TGTGCTAGTGGTTTGGACTCCACTTCCTACCTGGGCACTGAAGCTTTCTTT	CASGLDSTSYLGTEAFF
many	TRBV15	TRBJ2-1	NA	TGTGCCACCAGGGAGCTAGTGTCTGAGCAGTTCTTC	CATRELVSEQFF
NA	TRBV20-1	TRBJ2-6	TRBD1	TGCAGTGCTAAAGACAGGGCTGGGGCCAACGTCCTGACTTTC	CSAKDRAGANVLTF
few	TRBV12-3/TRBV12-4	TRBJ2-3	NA	TGTGCCAGCAGTTTATCTGTTAAAACGGAGGGCCCAGATACGCAGTATTTT	CASSLSVKTEGPDTQYF
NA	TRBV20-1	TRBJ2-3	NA	TGCAGTGCTCACCCCGACAGTCCTAGCACAGATACGCAGTATTTT	CSAHPDSPSTDTQYF
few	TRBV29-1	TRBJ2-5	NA	TGCAGCGCTCCCCATTGGACAGACCAAGAGACCCAGTACTTC	CSAPHWTDQETQYF
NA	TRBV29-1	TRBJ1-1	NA	TGCAGCGTTGAAGAGGGGGGAGTTGGCACTGAAGCTTTCTTT	CSVEEGGVGTEAFF
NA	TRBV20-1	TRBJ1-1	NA	TGCAGTGCTGATTACAGGGAGAACACTGAAGCTTTCTTT	CSADYRENTEAFF
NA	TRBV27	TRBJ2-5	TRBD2	TGTGCCAGCAGTCTTCGATCGGGGCCGACTAGCGAGGGGACCCAGTACTTC	CASSLRSGPTSEGTQYF
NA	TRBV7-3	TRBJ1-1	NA	TGTGCCAGCAGCTTTGAGGGGCTCCGGAGAGGCACTGAAGCTTTCTTT	CASSFEGLRRGTEAFF
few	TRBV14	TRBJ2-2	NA	TGTGCCAGCAGCCGCACGCGTACAGGGAAGGCCGGGGAGCTGTTTTTT	CASSRTRTGKAGELFF